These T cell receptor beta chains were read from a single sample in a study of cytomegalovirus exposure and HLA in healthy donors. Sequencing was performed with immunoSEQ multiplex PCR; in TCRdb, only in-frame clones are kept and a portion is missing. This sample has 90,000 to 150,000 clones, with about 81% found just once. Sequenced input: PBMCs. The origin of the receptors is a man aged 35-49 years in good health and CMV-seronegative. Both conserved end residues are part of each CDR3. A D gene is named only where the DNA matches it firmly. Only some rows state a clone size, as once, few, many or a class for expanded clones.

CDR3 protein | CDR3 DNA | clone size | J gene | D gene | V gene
CASSLGFVTGLMNTEAFF | TGTGCCAGCAGCTTAGGTTTCGTCACAGGGCTTATGAACACTGAAGCTTTCTTT | NA | TRBJ1-1 | NA | TRBV7-8
CAWSTPPTGALYAQYF | TGTGCCTGGAGTACCCCACCAACAGGGGCCTTATACGCGCAGTACTTC | few | TRBJ2-7 | TRBD1 | TRBV30
CSVEDRVYGYTF | TGCAGCGTTGAAGATCGTGTGTATGGCTACACCTTC | NA | TRBJ1-2 | NA | TRBV29-1
CSVGTGISYEQYF | TGCAGCGTTGGGACGGGAATCTCCTACGAGCAGTACTTC | NA | TRBJ2-7 | NA | TRBV29-1
CASSREGASGNTIYF | TGTGCCAGCTCACGCGAGGGAGCTAGTGGAAACACCATATATTTT | NA | TRBJ1-3 | NA | TRBV18
CASSPDTSYGYTF | TGTGCCAGCAGCCCAGACACCTCCTATGGCTACACCTTC | NA | TRBJ1-2 | NA | TRBV5-4
CASSYERTLTSYEQYF | TGCGCCAGCAGCTATGAGCGGACTCTCACTTCCTACGAGCAGTACTTC | NA | TRBJ2-7 | NA | TRBV4-3
CASSPNRGLNEAFF | TGTGCCAGCTCACCCAACAGGGGGCTTAATGAAGCTTTCTTT | NA | TRBJ1-1 | TRBD1 | TRBV18
CASTPGQNYGYTF | TGTGCCAGCACCCCGGGACAGAACTATGGCTACACCTTC | NA | TRBJ1-2 | TRBD1 | TRBV6-5
CASSLDGGSSYGYTF | TGTGCCAGCAGCTTAGACGGCGGGTCGAGCTATGGCTACACCTTC | NA | TRBJ1-2 | NA | TRBV7-9
CASSLWTASGNTIYF | TGTGCCAGCAGCTTATGGACAGCCTCTGGAAACACCATATATTTT | NA | TRBJ1-3 | NA | TRBV7-2
CASSVGVAGAKNIQYF | TGTGCCAGCAGCGTAGGGGTGGCAGGAGCCAAAAACATTCAGTACTTC | NA | TRBJ2-4 | NA | TRBV9
CASSLVDGTGDEQYF | TGTGCCAGCAGTTTGGTAGATGGGACAGGGGACGAGCAGTACTTC | NA | TRBJ2-7 | TRBD1 | TRBV28
CASSLTGAAGNTIYF | TGTGCCAGCAGTTTAACAGGGGCCGCTGGAAACACCATATATTTT | NA | TRBJ1-3 | TRBD1 | TRBV27
CASSVRLQETQYF | TGTGCCAGCTCGGTCCGACTCCAAGAGACCCAGTACTTC | NA | TRBJ2-5 | NA | TRBV27
CASSLLAGRSNEQFF | TGCGCCAGCAGCTTACTAGCGGGGCGGTCCAATGAGCAGTTCTTC | NA | TRBJ2-1 | TRBD2 | TRBV5-1
CASSITGGDPKWKLFF | TGTGCCAGTAGTATTACGGGGGGCGACCCCAAGTGGAAACTGTTTTTT | NA | TRBJ1-4 | NA | TRBV19
CASSDRLAGEETQYF | TGTGCCAGCAGCGACCGACTAGCGGGGGAAGAGACCCAGTACTTC | few | TRBJ2-5 | TRBD2 | TRBV9
CASSLSRGRTDTQYF | TGTGCCAGCAGCTTATCGCGGGGAAGGACAGATACGCAGTATTTT | NA | TRBJ2-3 | NA | TRBV7-2
CASSRVTSGNEQFF | TGTGCCAGCAGCCGCGTGACTAGCGGGAATGAGCAGTTCTTC | NA | TRBJ2-1 | TRBD2 | TRBV7-8
CAWAKGGYGYTF | TGTGCCTGGGCTAAAGGGGGCTATGGCTACACCTTC | NA | TRBJ1-2 | NA | TRBV30
CASSYVSGSSGNTIYF | TGTGCCAGCAGTTACGTCTCAGGATCCTCTGGAAACACCATATATTTT | NA | TRBJ1-3 | NA | TRBV6-5
CSVEDRQGPPRYF | TGCAGCGTTGAAGATCGACAGGGCCCTCCCCGGTACTTC | NA | TRBJ2-7 | TRBD1 | TRBV29-1
CASSQEAGNTEAFF | TGCGCCAGCAGCCAAGAAGCCGGTAACACTGAAGCTTTCTTT | NA | TRBJ1-1 | NA | TRBV4-3
CASSLEGPHNEQFF | TGTGCCAGCAGCTTAGAGGGGCCCCATAATGAGCAGTTCTTC | NA | TRBJ2-1 | NA | TRBV7-9
CASSRGTSGRGEETQYF | TGTGCCAGCAGCCGAGGGACTAGCGGGAGGGGGGAAGAGACCCAGTACTTC | NA | TRBJ2-5 | TRBD2 | TRBV7-3
CASSLGGGLGTDTQYF | TGTGCCAGCAGCTTAGGAGGAGGGCTAGGCACAGATACGCAGTATTTT | NA | TRBJ2-3 | NA | TRBV7-6
CASSYGTGGAFGYTF | TGTGCCAGCAGCTATGGGACAGGGGGCGCATTTGGCTACACCTTC | NA | TRBJ1-2 | TRBD1 | TRBV7-2
CSAPGQREQYF | TGCAGTGCCCCGGGACAACGCGAGCAGTACTTC | few | TRBJ2-7 | NA | TRBV20-1
CASEIGAGGTQETQYF | TGCGCCAGCGAGATAGGAGCGGGGGGCACACAAGAGACCCAGTACTTC | NA | TRBJ2-5 | TRBD2 | TRBV5-1
CASSQKAGSGTRSSPLHF | TGCGCCAGCAGCCAAAAGGCGGGGTCTGGGACTCGGAGTTCACCCCTCCACTTT | NA | TRBJ1-6 | NA | TRBV4-3
CASSLSRASGRGDTQYF | TGTGCCAGCAGTTTATCGAGGGCTAGCGGGAGAGGAGATACGCAGTATTTT | few | TRBJ2-3 | TRBD2 | TRBV27
CASSQDPRDTEAFF | TGCGCCAGCAGCCAAGATCCCCGGGACACTGAAGCTTTCTTT | NA | TRBJ1-1 | NA | TRBV4-3
CASSQDVRDRVWYGYTF | TGCGCCAGCAGCCAAGACGTCCGGGACAGGGTTTGGTATGGCTACACCTTC | NA | TRBJ1-2 | TRBD1 | TRBV4-1
CASNAGQITDTQYF | TGTGCCAGTAACGCGGGACAGATCACAGATACGCAGTATTTT | NA | TRBJ2-3 | NA | TRBV19
CASSLYRSGRAPTGELFF | TGTGCCAGCAGTTTGTACCGATCGGGCAGGGCTCCCACCGGGGAGCTGTTTTTT | NA | TRBJ2-2 | NA | TRBV27
CASSLGLAGGSNTGELFF | TGCGCCAGCAGCTTGGGACTAGCGGGAGGGTCGAACACCGGGGAGCTGTTTTTT | NA | TRBJ2-2 | TRBD2 | TRBV5-1
CASSLNTGTGPHEQYF | TGTGCCAGCAGTCTCAATACCGGGACAGGTCCCCACGAGCAGTACTTC | NA | TRBJ2-7 | TRBD1 | TRBV27
CASSSGTGELFF | TGTGCCAGCAGTTCCGGCACCGGGGAGCTGTTTTTT | NA | TRBJ2-2 | NA | TRBV27
CAWSVGGGGRNYGYTF | TGTGCCTGGAGTGTAGGGGGGGGAGGGAGGAACTATGGCTACACCTTC | NA | TRBJ1-2 | NA | TRBV30
CSVEDTGELFF | TGCAGCGTGGAGGACACCGGGGAGCTGTTTTTT | few | TRBJ2-2 | NA | TRBV29-1
CSSTGSVGYTF | TGCAGTTCCACAGGTAGTGTCGGCTACACCTTC | once | TRBJ1-2 | NA | TRBV20-1